This T cell receptor (beta chain) was found in a study of T cell clonality in common variable immunodeficiency. This CDR3 spans 16 amino acids. The germline V gene has CDR1 KGHSH and CDR2 LQKENI. After removal of 0 bases from V and 4 bases from J, the junction contained 6 bases not matched to a gene. The repertoire was sequenced with immunoSEQ multiplex PCR; TCRdb's copy has only in-frame clones and lacks some. Singletons are absent from the sample, which has about 66,000 clones. In this sample, this clone turned up many times. Read coverage stops 3 residues before the CDR3 terminus; the germline J gene supplies the remainder.

Sequenced input: peripheral blood mononuclear cells. This sequence joins TRBV18 and TRBJ2-1, with TRBD1 matching 7 bases. This clonotype was sampled from a person aged 18 to 70 in good health. The covered CDR3 bases are TGTGCCAGCTCACCACCGTCCCGGACAGGTTACAATGAG. Its protein is CASSPPSRTGYNE. The full CDR3 protein is CASSPPSRTGYNEQFF.